This T cell receptor beta chain originates from a study of control samples from healthy donors and cancer patients. Clones were read by immunoSEQ multiplex PCR, and TCRdb kept only the in-frame ones, dropping some. Of 120,000 or so clones listed, about 86% are singletons. V gave up 0 bases and J gave up 4 bases; unmatched junction bases: 1. This CDR3 region has 14 residues. CDR1 and CDR2 from the germline V gene are SGHRS and YFSETQ. The rearrangement links TRBV5-1 to TRBJ2-5, with 9 bases matching TRBD2. This receptor was taken from a man under 40 in good health. Specimen: blood. CDR3 sequence: CASSLGGLAETQYF. The CDR3 bases are TGCGCCAGCAGCTTGGGGGGACTAGCAGAGACCCAGTACTTC.